These 19 T cell receptor beta chains originate from one sample sequenced in a study of molecular identifiers for immune sequencing clone quantification. From the PCR reads, TCRdb called clonotypes with MiXCR, one entry per CDR3 protein. The table lists approximately 500,000 distinct CDR3 sequences, 20% to 25% of them singletons, with approximately 0.8% in the top ten. Sequencing used naive CD8+ T cells from blood, with Jurkat cell RNA spiked in. The sample's subset: FACS-sorted CD8+CD4-CCR7+CD45RA+ naive T cells. The receptor source for this set is a human donor in good health. Some libraries in this study had Jurkat cell RNA spiked in.

This chain uses TRBV7-3 with TRBJ2-2; D remains ambiguous. With 5 bases removed from V and 0 bases from J, the gap between germline ends came to 19 bases. Germline CDR1 and CDR2: SGHTA and FQGTGA. The CDR3 covers 18 residues. In DNA form, the CDR3 reads TGTGCCAGCAGCCCCTACTATCCAACAGAGTCGAACACCGGGGAGCTGTTTTTT. It yields the protein CASSPYYPTESNTGELFF.

The chain uses TRBV12-3 or TRBV12-4 and TRBJ2-2, with D possibly being TRBD2 (5 bases). Trimming took off 4 bases at V and 4 bases at J, with 19 bases between the two ends. CDR3 length: 17 residues. The CDR3: CASSSGLVLRLTGELFF. In nucleotides, the CDR3 is TGTGCCAGCAGTTCCGGACTGGTCTTACGACTCACCGGGGAGCTGTTTTTT.

This clonotype was observed many times. The rearrangement uses TRBV7-3 and TRBJ2-3; D remains ambiguous. V gave up 2 bases and J gave up 2 bases, with 8 bases separating them. The CDR3 totals 14 residues. Germline values: CDR1 SGHTA, CDR2 FQGTGA. The CDR3 nucleotides are TGTGCCAGCAGCTTAGACAAATTCACAGATACGCAGTATTTT. Protein sequence: CASSLDKFTDTQYF.

The gene calls are TRBV19 and TRBJ1-1; no reliable D call. The ends were cut back, 6 bases at V and 4 bases at J, with 9 bases in the middle. The CDR3 consists of 12 residues. In germline, CDR1 is LNHDA, CDR2 SQIVND (reference sequence). The CDR3 is CASSRMSTEAFF. CDR3 in DNA: TGTGCCAGTAGCAGAATGAGCACTGAAGCTTTCTTT.

Of note for this clonotype: Relative to the germline gene, one junction end is altered; a read error may explain this. V and J are TRBV3-1 and TRBJ2-1; 10 bases are a match to TRBD2. Germline CDR1 is LGHDT and CDR2 is YNNKEL (reference sequence). CDR3 length: 17 residues. The CDR3 loop reads CASSQDWSGGAFNEQLF. DNA for the CDR3: TGTGCCAGCAGCCAAGATTGGAGCGGGGGGGCGTTCAATGAGCAGCTCTTC.

This clonotype was found a few times. The chain's CDR3 is CASSSRTGIGNQPQHF. The CDR3, as DNA: TGTGCCAGCAGCTCAAGAACAGGGATCGGCAATCAGCCCCAGCATTTT. The chain uses TRBV5-8 and TRBJ1-5; perhaps TRBD1 as D (6 bases). V gave up 3 bases and J gave up 2 bases, with 15 bases separating them. Germline lookup yields CDR1 SGHTS and CDR2 YDEGEE. The CDR3 runs 16 residues.

This clonotype was seen at least ten times. The J gene is TRBJ1-5, the V gene TRBV6-2 or TRBV6-3; possible D gene TRBD1, 5 bases. Trimming removed 2 bases from V and 0 bases from J, with 8 bases in between. The CDR3 is 15 amino acids. CDR1 and CDR2 from the germline V gene are MNHEY and SVGEGT. CDR3 in DNA: TGTGCCAGCAGTTACCCCAGGGCTAGCAATCAGCCCCAGCATTTT. As protein: CASSYPRASNQPQHF.

In its sample, this clonotype was seen a few times. The rearrangement uses TRBV20-1 and TRBJ2-7; 8 nucleotides line up with TRBD1. Trimming at V came to 2 bases and at J to 3 bases, leaving 3 bases not matched to a gene. Germline values: CDR1 DFQATT, CDR2 SNEGSKA (reference sequence). CDR3 length: 13 amino acids. CDR3 DNA sequence: TGCAGTGCTAGATACACAGGGGGCTACGAGCAGTACTTC. This encodes CSARYTGGYEQYF.

This clonotype came up many times. J is TRBJ1-2 and V is TRBV12-3 or TRBV12-4; TRBD1 matches at 11 bases. The CDR3 has 15 amino acids. V lost 6 bases to trimming and J lost 0 bases; unmatched junction nucleotides: 3. CDR3 amino acids: CASRGQGGANYGYTF. DNA for the CDR3: TGTGCCAGCAGGGGACAGGGGGGAGCTAACTATGGCTACACCTTC.

This clonotype was seen more than once but under ten times. This chain joins TRBV7-9 and TRBJ2-2; no clear D gene. With 5 bases removed from V and 7 bases from J, the gap between germline ends came to 14 bases. This CDR3 is 14 amino acids long. Looked up from germline, CDR1 is SEHNR and CDR2 is FQNEAQ (reference sequence). The CDR3 coding sequence is TGTGCCAGCAGCATCCTAAGCCCCGGCGGGGAGCTGTTTTTT. It codes for CASSILSPGGELFF.

In this sample, this clonotype turned up a few times. This rearrangement joins TRBV20-1 to TRBJ1-6; no clear D gene. V lost 0 bases and J 0 bases, leaving 15 bases between the germline ends. The CDR3 has 18 residues. The germline V gene encodes CDR1 DFQATT and CDR2 SNEGSKA (reference sequence). CDR3 nucleotide sequence: TGCAGTGCTAGAGATCAGTCGCAGGAACGCTCCTATAATTCACCCCTCCACTTT. The encoded protein is CSARDQSQERSYNSPLHF.

Points on this clonotype: A much larger clone differs from this one at a single base, so this may be a read error. The rearrangement links TRBV15 to TRBJ2-2; 15 positions agree with TRBD2. Looked up from germline, CDR1 is LNHNV and CDR2 is YYDKDF (reference sequence). V shed 3 bases, J shed 6 bases, and the junction held 5 bases outside the gene matches. The CDR3 has 17 residues. This CDR3 reads CATSRGLAGGNAGELFF. The DNA of the CDR3 is TGTGCCACCAGCAGGGGACTAGCGGGAGGCAACGCCGGGGAGCTGTTTTTT.

This clonotype was picked up many times. The chain carries TRBV20-1 and TRBJ2-7; perhaps D is TRBD1 or TRBD2 (5 bases each). Germline V lookup: CDR1 DFQATT, CDR2 SNEGSKA (reference sequence). Trimming pared 6 bases from V and 0 bases from J, leaving 12 bases between. The CDR3 sequence is 13 residues long. CDR3 sequence (DNA): TGCAGTGCCCGAGGGGTATTCTCCTACGAGCAGTACTTC. Its translation: CSARGVFSYEQYF.

The V and J genes are TRBV19 and TRBJ1-4; 7 nucleotides match TRBD1. CDR3 length equals 16 residues. The germline CDR1 and CDR2 sequences are LNHDA and SQIVND (reference sequence). The J segment lost 7 bases and the V segment lost 5 bases, leaving 13 bases of the junction unmatched. In DNA, the CDR3 is TGTGCCAGTAGTCCGGGACAGAACAGACTTATTGAAAAACTGTTTTTT. This sequence encodes CASSPGQNRLIEKLFF. Full variable domain (remainder filled in from reference TRBV19 and TRBJ1-4): DGGITQSPKYLFRKEGQNVTLSCEQNLNHDAMYWYRQDPGQGLRLIYYSQIVNDFQKGDIAEGYSVSREKKESFPLTVTSAQKNPTAFYLCASSPGQNRLIEKLFFGSGTQLSVL.

This clonotype was detected many times. The chain recombines TRBV4-3 with TRBJ1-1; TRBD1 might be the D (6 bases). Germline values: CDR1 LGHNA, CDR2 YSLEER. Trimming shortened V by 0 bases and J by 3 bases, and 14 bases separated the two germline ends. This CDR3 spans 16 amino acids. CDR3 sequence (DNA): TGCGCCAGCAGCCAAGATACGACAGGAAGGTACACTGAAGCTTTCTTT. Amino acids: CASSQDTTGRYTEAFF.

This clonotype was seen at least ten times. CDR3 nucleotide sequence: TGCGCCAGCAGCCAAGCCCCTGCAGATACGCAGTATTTT. Encoded protein: CASSQAPADTQYF. V gene TRBV4-1 combines with J gene TRBJ2-3, with D unresolved. CDR1 and CDR2 (germline): MGHRA, YSYEKL. This CDR3 comprises 13 residues. Trimming cost V 1 base and J 4 bases, with 6 bases left between them.

About this clonotype: A much larger clone is a single base away; this may be a read error. The J gene is TRBJ2-1, the V gene TRBV7-6, with a tentative D call TRBD2 (6 bases). This CDR3 has 12 residues. CDR1 is SGHVS, CDR2 FNYEAQ, per germline. The CDR3 DNA reads TGTGCCGGCAGCAGTACGGGAGATGAGCAGTTCTTC. Its translation: CAGSSTGDEQFF.

This clonotype occurred a few times. The genes are TRBV12-3 or TRBV12-4 and TRBJ1-2; 9 bases are a match to TRBD1. The CDR3 is 13 residues long. The trim removed 6 bases at V and 4 bases at J, leaving 3 bases unmatched. CDR3 residues: CASRGQGIYGYTF. The CDR3 DNA reads TGTGCCAGCAGGGGACAGGGCATCTATGGCTACACCTTC.

The V gene is TRBV25-1, the J gene TRBJ2-2, with no clear D. Per the germline V gene, CDR1 is MGHDK and CDR2 is SYGVNS. V lost 6 bases and J lost 0, with 5 bases in between. The CDR3 covers 13 residues. The CDR3 nucleotides read TGTGCCAGCAGAGCAGCGAACACCGGGGAGCTGTTTTTT. Translation: CASRAANTGELFF.